These T cell receptor beta chains were read from a single sample in a study of T-cell memory formation after mild COVID-19. TCRdb called the 5' RACE reads again in MiXCR, with one record for every CDR3 protein. This sample has about 360,000 distinct CDR3 sequences, with around an eighth found just once. Material: PBMCs or a T cell subset sorted from them (not recorded which). The receptors originated from a man younger than 35 who had mild COVID-19 (a few samples of this study predate the infection). Cell type and time point are not known. CDR3s include the opening cysteine and the closing phenylalanine or tryptophan. The order of the fields is CDR3 length, clone size, D gene, V gene, J gene, CDR3 DNA, CDR3 protein. The D gene is left open where the match is weak. A row's size may be missing; if present it is once, few, many or a size class.

cdr3_length: 15; clone_size: many; d_call: .; v_call: TRBV9; j_call: TRBJ1-1; cdr3_nt: TGTGCCAGCAGCGTAGGCTCGCCGGGGGCCACTGAAGCTTTCTTT; cdr3_aa: CASSVGSPGATEAFF
cdr3_length: 17; clone_size: .; d_call: .; v_call: TRBV4-1; j_call: TRBJ2-4; cdr3_nt: TGCGCCAGCGCTTCCCCGGGGCAGGGAATGTCCAAAAACATTCAGTACTTC; cdr3_aa: CASASPGQGMSKNIQYF
cdr3_length: 13; clone_size: few; d_call: .; v_call: TRBV12-3/TRBV12-4; j_call: TRBJ1-2; cdr3_nt: TGTGCCAGCAGTTTAGGCGGATTTCTTAGCTACACCTTC; cdr3_aa: CASSLGGFLSYTF
cdr3_length: 14; clone_size: few; d_call: .; v_call: TRBV28; j_call: TRBJ2-5; cdr3_nt: TGTGCCAGCAGTACCCCCCGGGGTGGAGAGACCCAGTACTTC; cdr3_aa: CASSTPRGGETQYF
cdr3_length: 15; clone_size: .; d_call: .; v_call: TRBV10-1; j_call: TRBJ1-3; cdr3_nt: TGCGCCAGCAGTCCCGGGCCGAGCTCTGGAAACACCATATATTTT; cdr3_aa: CASSPGPSSGNTIYF
cdr3_length: 12; clone_size: .; d_call: .; v_call: TRBV25-1; j_call: TRBJ2-3; cdr3_nt: TGTGCCAGCAGTGAAATGAAGGATACGCAGTATTTT; cdr3_aa: CASSEMKDTQYF
cdr3_length: 14; clone_size: few; d_call: .; v_call: TRBV7-9; j_call: TRBJ1-3; cdr3_nt: TGTGCCAGCAGCCCCTGGGGGACCGGAAACACCATATATTTT; cdr3_aa: CASSPWGTGNTIYF
cdr3_length: 20; clone_size: once; d_call: .; v_call: TRBV13; j_call: TRBJ2-2; cdr3_nt: TGTGCCAGCAGCCGAATCCTTACAACTAGGGATGAAGGCAACACCGGGGAGCTGTTTTTT; cdr3_aa: CASSRILTTRDEGNTGELFF
cdr3_length: 13; clone_size: .; d_call: TRBD1; v_call: TRBV29-1; j_call: TRBJ2-5; cdr3_nt: TGCAGCACCTGGGACAGGGGCCAAGAGACCCAGTACTTC; cdr3_aa: CSTWDRGQETQYF
cdr3_length: 15; clone_size: .; d_call: TRBD1; v_call: TRBV11-2; j_call: TRBJ1-2; cdr3_nt: TGTGCCAGCAGCTCCACCAGGGGGGGAAGGAATGGCTACACCTTC; cdr3_aa: CASSSTRGGRNGYTF
cdr3_length: 14; clone_size: .; d_call: .; v_call: TRBV15; j_call: TRBJ2-7; cdr3_nt: TGTGCCACCAGCAGAGATACGTTCACATCAGATCGGTACTTC; cdr3_aa: CATSRDTFTSDRYF
cdr3_length: 12; clone_size: many; d_call: .; v_call: TRBV5-1; j_call: TRBJ2-1; cdr3_nt: TGCGCCAGCATGAACGGGTTGAATGAGCAGTTCTTC; cdr3_aa: CASMNGLNEQFF
cdr3_length: 13; clone_size: few; d_call: .; v_call: TRBV29-1; j_call: TRBJ2-1; cdr3_nt: TGCAGCGTTGACCGGGCCATGGGGAATGAGCAGTTCTTC; cdr3_aa: CSVDRAMGNEQFF
cdr3_length: 16; clone_size: .; d_call: .; v_call: TRBV4-1; j_call: TRBJ1-5; cdr3_nt: TGCGCCAGCAGCCTTGCCCTGGGACGGATCAATCAGCCCCAGCATTTT; cdr3_aa: CASSLALGRINQPQHF
cdr3_length: 13; clone_size: .; d_call: TRBD1; v_call: TRBV20-1; j_call: TRBJ2-3; cdr3_nt: TGCAGTGCTACCGGACAGGGCACAGATACGCAGTATTTT; cdr3_aa: CSATGQGTDTQYF
cdr3_length: 14; clone_size: .; d_call: TRBD2; v_call: TRBV7-8; j_call: TRBJ2-7; cdr3_nt: TGTGCCAGCAAAAACTCGGGACTAGAGTACGAGCAGTACTTC; cdr3_aa: CASKNSGLEYEQYF
cdr3_length: 13; clone_size: many; d_call: .; v_call: TRBV12-3/TRBV12-4; j_call: TRBJ1-1; cdr3_nt: TGTGCCAGCAGTGGCATTGGTGTGTTAGGAGCTTTCTTT; cdr3_aa: CASSGIGVLGAFF